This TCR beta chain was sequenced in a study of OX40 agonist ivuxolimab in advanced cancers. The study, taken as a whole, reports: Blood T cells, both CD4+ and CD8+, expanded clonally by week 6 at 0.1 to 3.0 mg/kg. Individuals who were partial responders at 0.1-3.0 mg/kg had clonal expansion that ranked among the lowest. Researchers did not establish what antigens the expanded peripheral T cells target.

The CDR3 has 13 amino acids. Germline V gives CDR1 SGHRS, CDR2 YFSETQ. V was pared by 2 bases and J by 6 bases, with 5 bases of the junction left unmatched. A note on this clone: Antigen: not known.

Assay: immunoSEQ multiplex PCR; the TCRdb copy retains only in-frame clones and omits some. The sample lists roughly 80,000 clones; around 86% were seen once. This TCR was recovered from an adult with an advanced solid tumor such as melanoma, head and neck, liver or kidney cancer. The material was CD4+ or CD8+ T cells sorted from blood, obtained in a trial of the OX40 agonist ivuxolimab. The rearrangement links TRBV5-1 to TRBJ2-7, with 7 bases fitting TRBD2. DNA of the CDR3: TGCGCCAGCAGCTTCGGACTAGGGCGCGAGCAGTACTTC. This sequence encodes CASSFGLGREQYF.